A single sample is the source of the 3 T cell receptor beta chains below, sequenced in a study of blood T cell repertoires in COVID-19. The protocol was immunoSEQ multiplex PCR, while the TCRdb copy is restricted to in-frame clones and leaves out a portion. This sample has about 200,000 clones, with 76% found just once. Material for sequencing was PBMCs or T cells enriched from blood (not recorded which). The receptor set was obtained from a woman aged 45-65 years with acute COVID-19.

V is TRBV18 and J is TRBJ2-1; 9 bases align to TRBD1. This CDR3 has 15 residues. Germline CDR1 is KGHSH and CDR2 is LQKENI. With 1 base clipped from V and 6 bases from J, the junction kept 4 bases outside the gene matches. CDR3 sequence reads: CASSPRRQGGNEQFF. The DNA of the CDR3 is TGTGCCAGCTCACCACGGAGACAGGGGGGCAATGAGCAGTTCTTC.

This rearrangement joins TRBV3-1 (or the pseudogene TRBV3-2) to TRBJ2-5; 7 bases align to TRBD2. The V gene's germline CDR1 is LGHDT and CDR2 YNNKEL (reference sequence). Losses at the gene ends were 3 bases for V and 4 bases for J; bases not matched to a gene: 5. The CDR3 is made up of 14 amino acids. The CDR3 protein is CASSHAGEGETQYF. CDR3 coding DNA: TGTGCCAGCAGCCATGCGGGGGAGGGAGAGACCCAGTACTTC.

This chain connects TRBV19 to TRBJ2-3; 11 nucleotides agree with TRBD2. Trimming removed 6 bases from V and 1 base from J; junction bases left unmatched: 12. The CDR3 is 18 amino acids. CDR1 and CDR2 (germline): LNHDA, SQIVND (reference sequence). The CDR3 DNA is TGTGCCAGTAGCACGACGGGACTAGCGGCAGGACGCACAGATACGCAGTATTTT. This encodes CASSTTGLAAGRTDTQYF. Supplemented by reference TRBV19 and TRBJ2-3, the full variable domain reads DGGITQSPKYLFRKEGQNVTLSCEQNLNHDAMYWYRQDPGQGLRLIYYSQIVNDFQKGDIAEGYSVSREKKESFPLTVTSAQKNPTAFYLCASSTTGLAAGRTDTQYFGPGTRLTVL.